The 16 T cell receptor beta chains below all came from one sample that was sequenced in a study of cytomegalovirus exposure and HLA in healthy donors. Use of 60 Vbeta and 13 Jbeta primers characterized the PCR. TCRdb's table, derived via immunoSEQ multiplex PCR, lists solely in-frame clones and lacks some. The sample's table shows tens of thousands of clones. The specimen sequenced was PBMCs. The receptors come from a man aged 25 to 45 in good health and CMV-seropositive.

Turning to this clone: One junction end disagrees with the germline gene, perhaps due to a read error. J is TRBJ2-5 and V is TRBV9; tentatively, D is TRBD1 or TRBD2 (6 bases each). The CDR3 runs 13 residues. Germline V gene sequence: CDR1 SGDLS, CDR2 YYNGEE. The CDR3 spells CDSSVGGGENQYF. Written as DNA, the CDR3 is TGTGACAGCAGCGTAGGGGGAGGAGAGAACCAGTACTTC.

This sequence joins TRBV5-6 and TRBJ1-6; 8 bases agree with TRBD1. The V gene end was trimmed by 1 base and the J gene end by 4 bases; junction bases not matched to a gene: 7. The CDR3 is 17 amino acids. CDR1 and CDR2 from the germline V gene are SGHDT and YYEEEE. The CDR3 DNA follows: TGTGCCAGCAGCTTGCCTGGACAGGGCGAATATAATTCACCCCTCCACTTT. It translates to CASSLPGQGEYNSPLHF.

The V call is TRBV7-6, the J call TRBJ1-3; D is unresolved. The CDR3 is 16 amino acids. In germline, CDR1 is SGHVS, CDR2 FNYEAQ. Trimming removed 1 base at V and 2 bases at J, with 12 bases between. The CDR3 DNA sequence: TGTGCCAGCAGCTTAGTTTCCGGGTTGGCTGGAAACACCATATATTTT. Amino acid sequence: CASSLVSGLAGNTIYF.

On this clone itself: Other nucleotide sequences in the sample specify the same CDR3. This chain links TRBV18 with TRBJ2-7; tentative D call: TRBD2 (6 bases). Trimming took 6 bases from V and 3 from J, leaving 12 bases between them. Germline CDR1 is KGHSH and CDR2 is LQKENI. This CDR3 spans 13 amino acids. CDR3: CASSLGGDYEQYF. The CDR3 DNA is TGTGCCAGCTCCCTCGGCGGGGACTACGAGCAGTACTTC.

The chain employs TRBV9 and TRBJ2-3, with D possibly TRBD2 on 6 matching bases. Germline-derived CDR1 and CDR2 are SGDLS and YYNGEE. The length of the CDR3 is 16 residues. Trimming left V 4 bases short and J 0 bases short, with 15 bases between. CDR3 loop: CASSPRLVGSTDTQYF. CDR3 nucleotide sequence: TGTGCCAGCAGCCCCAGACTAGTAGGCAGCACAGATACGCAGTATTTT.

DNA for the CDR3: TGTGCCAGCAGCCGAGGAACCGCCTATGGCTACACCTTC. It codes for CASSRGTAYGYTF. This chain joins TRBV5-8 and TRBJ1-2, with D unresolved. The V and J ends lost 4 bases and 4 bases respectively, with 11 bases between them. Germline V gives CDR1 SGHTS, CDR2 YDEGEE. The CDR3 is 13 amino acids.

The rearrangement uses TRBV29-1 and TRBJ2-2; possibly TRBD1 for D (6 bases). V lost 6 bases and J 5 bases, leaving 7 bases between the germline ends. There are 11 residues in the CDR3. Germline loops: CDR1 SQVTM, CDR2 ANQGSEA. CDR3 loop: CSVQGTGELFF. CDR3 in DNA: TGCAGCGTACAGGGAACCGGGGAGCTGTTTTTT.

The genes are TRBV29-1 and TRBJ2-3; weak D call: TRBD1 (7 bases). The V and J ends lost 4 bases and 1 base respectively, with 15 bases between them. Germline V gene lookup returns CDR1 SQVTM and CDR2 ANQGSEA. CDR3 size: 15 residues. CDR3 nucleotide sequence: TGCAGCGTTGGCGGGACAGCGGCCCGCACAGATACGCAGTATTTT. Protein product: CSVGGTAARTDTQYF.

This sequence joins TRBV6-6 and TRBJ2-7; 10 bases match TRBD1. There are 12 residues in the CDR3. J was trimmed by 10 bases and V by 5 bases; bases with no gene match: 5. Germline CDR1 reads MNHNY; CDR2 reads SVGAGI (reference sequence). CDR3: CASSGDRGHQYF. CDR3 bases: TGTGCCAGCAGTGGCGACAGGGGGCATCAGTACTTC.

V gene TRBV25-1 combines with J gene TRBJ1-2; possible D gene TRBD1, 5 bases. Trimming cost V 4 bases and J 0 bases, with 18 bases left between them. This CDR3 comprises 17 residues. Germline loops: CDR1 MGHDK, CDR2 SYGVNS. CDR3 region: CASSASTSTVANYGYTF. Written as DNA, the CDR3 is TGTGCCAGCAGTGCGTCCACCTCGACAGTAGCTAACTATGGCTACACCTTC.

The chain joins TRBV19 to TRBJ1-5; TRBD1 matches 7 bases. The V gene end was trimmed by 7 bases and the J gene end by 3 bases; junction bases not matched to a gene: 12. The CDR3 covers 16 residues. Germline CDR1 is LNHDA and CDR2 is SQIVND (reference sequence). The CDR3 region is CASKRQSGGLNQPQHF. Here the CDR3 DNA reads TGTGCCAGTAAACGACAGTCAGGGGGTCTCAATCAGCCCCAGCATTTT. Looking up the rest from reference TRBV19 and TRBJ1-5 gives the full variable domain: DGGITQSPKYLFRKEGQNVTLSCEQNLNHDAMYWYRQDPGQGLRLIYYSQIVNDFQKGDIAEGYSVSREKKESFPLTVTSAQKNPTAFYLCASKRQSGGLNQPQHFGDGTRLSIL.

This chain uses TRBV19 with TRBJ2-7; 8 nucleotides agree with TRBD1. There are 17 residues in the CDR3. After removal of 2 bases from V and 3 bases from J, the junction contained 12 bases not matched to a gene. CDR1 and CDR2 (germline): LNHDA, SQIVND (reference sequence). The CDR3 region has the DNA TGTGCCAGTAGTATAAACCACCGGACAGGGCCTTTCTACGAGCAGTACTTC. Translated, it gives CASSINHRTGPFYEQYF. Using reference TRBV19 and TRBJ2-7 for the parts outside the CDR3, the full variable domain is DGGITQSPKYLFRKEGQNVTLSCEQNLNHDAMYWYRQDPGQGLRLIYYSQIVNDFQKGDIAEGYSVSREKKESFPLTVTSAQKNPTAFYLCASSINHRTGPFYEQYFGPGTRLTVT.

The chain combines TRBV30 with TRBJ2-1, with D unclear. V shed 5 bases and J shed 4 bases, with 6 bases lying between them. The CDR3 is 11 amino acids. Germline V lookup: CDR1 GTSNPN, CDR2 SVGIG (reference sequence). This CDR3 reads CAWGVYNEQFF. The CDR3, as DNA: TGTGCCTGGGGAGTTTACAATGAGCAGTTCTTC.

On this clone itself: The same CDR3 can be traced to other DNA sequences in this sample. The DNA of the CDR3 is TGTGCCAGCAGCCCCAGACAGATCAGCTCTGGAAACACCATATATTTT. It specifies CASSPRQISSGNTIYF. V usage is TRBV11-3 and J usage is TRBJ1-3; weak D call: TRBD1 (5 bases). The germline V gene has CDR1 SGHNT and CDR2 YENEEA. The CDR3 totals 16 residues. Trimming shortened V by 5 bases and J by 0 bases, and 14 bases separated the two germline ends.

V usage is TRBV9 and J usage is TRBJ1-2; D is possibly TRBD1 (5 bases). The CDR3 contains 15 residues. The V gene's germline CDR1 is SGDLS and CDR2 YYNGEE. Trimming shortened V by 6 bases and J by 6 bases, and 21 bases separated the two germline ends. The DNA of the CDR3 is TGTGCCAGCACCCCCGGAGCAGGGAAGTATGATGGCTACACCTTC. This translates into CASTPGAGKYDGYTF.

V and J are TRBV2 and TRBJ2-7; TRBD2 might be the D (6 bases). V lost 8 bases to trimming and J lost 4 bases, with 18 bases between them. The CDR3 is made up of 14 amino acids. The germline CDR1 and CDR2 sequences are SNHLY and FYNNEI. The CDR3 loop reads CASWWGEEGYEQYF. Here the CDR3 DNA reads TGTGCCAGCTGGTGGGGGGAGGAGGGTTACGAGCAGTACTTC.